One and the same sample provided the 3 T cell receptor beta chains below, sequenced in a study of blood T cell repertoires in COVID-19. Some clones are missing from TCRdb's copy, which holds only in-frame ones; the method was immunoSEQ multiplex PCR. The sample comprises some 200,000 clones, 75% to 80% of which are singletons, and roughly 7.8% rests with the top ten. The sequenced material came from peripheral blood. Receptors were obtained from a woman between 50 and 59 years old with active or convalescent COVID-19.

The CDR3 sequence: CASSALIGTAGNTIYF. In DNA form, the CDR3 reads TGTGCCAGCAGCGCGCTGATCGGGACAGCTGGAAACACCATATATTTT. V is TRBV9 and J is TRBJ1-3; 7 bases are shared with TRBD1. Unmatched junction bases numbered 8, after V lost 3 bases and J lost 2 bases. This CDR3 contains 16 residues. From germline, CDR1 is SGDLS and CDR2 YYNGEE.

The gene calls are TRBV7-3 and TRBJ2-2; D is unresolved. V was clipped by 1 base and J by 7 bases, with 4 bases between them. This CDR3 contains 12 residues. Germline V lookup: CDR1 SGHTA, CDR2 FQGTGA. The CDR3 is CASSLSYGELFF. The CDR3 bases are TGTGCCAGCAGCTTAAGCTACGGGGAGCTGTTTTTT.

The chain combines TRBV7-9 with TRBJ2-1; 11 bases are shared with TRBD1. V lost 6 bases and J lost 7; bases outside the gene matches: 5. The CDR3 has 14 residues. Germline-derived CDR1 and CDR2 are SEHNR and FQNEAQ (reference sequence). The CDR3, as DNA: TGTGCCAGCAGTGCCGGGACAGGGGGAAATGAGCAGTTCTTC. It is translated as CASSAGTGGNEQFF.